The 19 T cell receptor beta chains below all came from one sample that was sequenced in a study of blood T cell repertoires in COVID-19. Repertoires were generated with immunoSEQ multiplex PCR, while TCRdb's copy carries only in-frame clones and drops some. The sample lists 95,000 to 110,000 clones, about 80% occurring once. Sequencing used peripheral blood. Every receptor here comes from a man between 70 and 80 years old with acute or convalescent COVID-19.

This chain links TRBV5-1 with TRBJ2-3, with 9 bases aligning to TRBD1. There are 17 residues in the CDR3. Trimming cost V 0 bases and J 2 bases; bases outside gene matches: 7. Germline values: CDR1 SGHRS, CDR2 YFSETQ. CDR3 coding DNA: TGCGCCAGCAGCTTGGAGGGACAGGGTGGGTTCACAGATACGCAGTATTTT. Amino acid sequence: CASSLEGQGGFTDTQYF.

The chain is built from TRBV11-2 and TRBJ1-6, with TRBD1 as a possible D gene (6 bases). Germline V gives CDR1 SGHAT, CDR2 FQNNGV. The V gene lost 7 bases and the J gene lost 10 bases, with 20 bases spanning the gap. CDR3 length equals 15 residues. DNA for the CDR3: TGTGCCAGCACCCCGGGCTGGCAGGGGAACTCACCCCTCCACTTT. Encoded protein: CASTPGWQGNSPLHF.

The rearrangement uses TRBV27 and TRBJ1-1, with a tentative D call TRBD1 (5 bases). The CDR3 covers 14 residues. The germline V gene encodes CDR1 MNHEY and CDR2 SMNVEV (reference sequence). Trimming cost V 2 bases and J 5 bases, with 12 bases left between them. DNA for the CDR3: TGTGCCAGCAGTTTAACCAGGGCGGGGACTGAAGCTTTCTTT. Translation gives CASSLTRAGTEAFF.

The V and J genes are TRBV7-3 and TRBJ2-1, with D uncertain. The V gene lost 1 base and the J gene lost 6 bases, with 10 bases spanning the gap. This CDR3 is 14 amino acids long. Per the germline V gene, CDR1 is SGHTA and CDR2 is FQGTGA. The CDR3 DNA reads TGTGCCAGCAGCTTAAGGCAGGCAGTCAATGAGCAGTTCTTC. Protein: CASSLRQAVNEQFF.

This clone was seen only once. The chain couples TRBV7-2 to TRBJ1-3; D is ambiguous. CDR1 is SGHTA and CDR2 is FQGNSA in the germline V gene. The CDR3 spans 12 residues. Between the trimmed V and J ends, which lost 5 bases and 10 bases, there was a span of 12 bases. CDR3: CASSPHGGTIYF. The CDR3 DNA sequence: TGTGCCAGCAGCCCTCATGGAGGGACCATATATTTT.

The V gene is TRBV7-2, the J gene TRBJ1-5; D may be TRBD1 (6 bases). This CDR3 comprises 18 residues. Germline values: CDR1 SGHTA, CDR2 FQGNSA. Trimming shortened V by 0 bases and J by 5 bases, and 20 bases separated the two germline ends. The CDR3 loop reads CASSLALAGGRPHQPQHF. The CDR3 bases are TGTGCCAGCAGCTTAGCGTTGGCGGGGGGGCGCCCCCATCAGCCCCAGCATTTT.

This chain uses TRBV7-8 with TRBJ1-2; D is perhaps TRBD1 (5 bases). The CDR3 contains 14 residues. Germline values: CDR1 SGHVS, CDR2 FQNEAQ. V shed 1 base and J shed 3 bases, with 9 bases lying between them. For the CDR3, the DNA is TGTGCCAGCAGCTTAGTTGGGGGGGACTATGGCTACACCTTC. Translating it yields CASSLVGGDYGYTF.

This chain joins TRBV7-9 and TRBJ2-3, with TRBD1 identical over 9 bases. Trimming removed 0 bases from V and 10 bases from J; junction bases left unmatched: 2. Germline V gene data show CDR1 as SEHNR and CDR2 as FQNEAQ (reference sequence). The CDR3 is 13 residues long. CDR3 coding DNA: TGTGCCAGCAGCTTAGCGACAGGGGGTCCGCAGTATTTT. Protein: CASSLATGGPQYF.

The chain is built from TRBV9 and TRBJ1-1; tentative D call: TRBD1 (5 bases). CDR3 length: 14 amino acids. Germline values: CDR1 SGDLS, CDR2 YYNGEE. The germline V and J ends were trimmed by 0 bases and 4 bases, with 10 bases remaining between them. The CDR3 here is CASSVVGGSTEAFF. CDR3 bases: TGTGCCAGCAGCGTAGTGGGGGGGAGCACTGAAGCTTTCTTT.

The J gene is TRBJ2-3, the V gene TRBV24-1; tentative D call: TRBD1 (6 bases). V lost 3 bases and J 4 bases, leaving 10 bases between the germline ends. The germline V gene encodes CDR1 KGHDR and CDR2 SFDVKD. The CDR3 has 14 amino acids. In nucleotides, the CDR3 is TGTGCCACCAGTGATCCAACAGGGTCAGATACGCAGTATTTT. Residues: CATSDPTGSDTQYF.

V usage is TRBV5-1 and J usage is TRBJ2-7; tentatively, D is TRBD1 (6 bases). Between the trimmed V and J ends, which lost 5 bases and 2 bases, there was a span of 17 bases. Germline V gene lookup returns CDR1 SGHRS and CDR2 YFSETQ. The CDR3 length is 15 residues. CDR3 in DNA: TGCGCCAGCAGTCCTTCGACAGGTTTCACCTACGAGCAGTACTTC. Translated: CASSPSTGFTYEQYF.

The CDR3 spells CASSLGVGANEKLFF. In DNA, the CDR3 is TGTGCCAGCAGCTTAGGGGTAGGGGCGAATGAAAAACTGTTTTTT. The gene calls are TRBV7-9 and TRBJ1-4; tentative D call: TRBD1 (5 bases). The ends were cut back, 1 base at V and 5 bases at J, with 11 bases in the middle. The germline V gene has CDR1 SEHNR and CDR2 FQNEAQ (reference sequence). This CDR3 region has 15 residues.

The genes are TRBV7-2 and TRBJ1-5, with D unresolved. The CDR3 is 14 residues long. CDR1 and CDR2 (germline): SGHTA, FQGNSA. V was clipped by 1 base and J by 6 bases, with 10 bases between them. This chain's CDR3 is CASSLGTAGQPQHF. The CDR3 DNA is TGTGCCAGCAGCTTAGGTACTGCGGGTCAGCCCCAGCATTTT.

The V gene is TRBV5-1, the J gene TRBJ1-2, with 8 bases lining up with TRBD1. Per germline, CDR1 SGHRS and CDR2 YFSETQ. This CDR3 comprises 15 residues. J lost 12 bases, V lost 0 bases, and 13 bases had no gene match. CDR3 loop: CASSLADPGTGPHTF. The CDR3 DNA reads TGCGCCAGCAGCTTGGCGGATCCCGGGACAGGACCTCACACCTTC.

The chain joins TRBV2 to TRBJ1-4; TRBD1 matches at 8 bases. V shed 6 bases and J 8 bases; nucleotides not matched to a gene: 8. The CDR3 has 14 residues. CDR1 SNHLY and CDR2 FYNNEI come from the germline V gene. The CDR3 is CASSLTGVVEKLFF. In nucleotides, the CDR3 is TGTGCCAGCAGCCTGACAGGGGTTGTCGAAAAACTGTTTTTT.

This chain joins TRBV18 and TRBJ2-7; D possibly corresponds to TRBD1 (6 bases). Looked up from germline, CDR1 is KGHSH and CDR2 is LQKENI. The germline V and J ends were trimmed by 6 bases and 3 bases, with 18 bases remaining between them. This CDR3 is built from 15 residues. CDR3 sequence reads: CASSQLRQGNYEQYF. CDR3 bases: TGTGCCAGCTCCCAATTAAGGCAGGGGAACTACGAGCAGTACTTC.

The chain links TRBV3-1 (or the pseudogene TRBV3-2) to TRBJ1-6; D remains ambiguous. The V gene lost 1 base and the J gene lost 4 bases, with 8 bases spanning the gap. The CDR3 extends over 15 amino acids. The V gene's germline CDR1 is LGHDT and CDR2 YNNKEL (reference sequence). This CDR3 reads CASSQVNTYNSPLHF. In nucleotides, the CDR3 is TGTGCCAGCAGCCAAGTTAACACATATAATTCACCCCTCCACTTT.

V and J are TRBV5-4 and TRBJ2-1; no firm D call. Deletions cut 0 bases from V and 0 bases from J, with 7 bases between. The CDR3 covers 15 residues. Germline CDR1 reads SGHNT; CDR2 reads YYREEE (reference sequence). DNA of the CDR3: TGTGCCAGCAGCTTGGACAGATTCTCCTACAATGAGCAGTTCTTC. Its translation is CASSLDRFSYNEQFF.

The CDR3 DNA sequence: TGTGCTAGTGGCCCGACAGGGCTGGTGACAGATACGCAGTATTTT. Amino acids: CASGPTGLVTDTQYF. The rearrangement joins TRBV12-5 to TRBJ2-3, with 7 positions matching TRBD1. CDR1 and CDR2 from the germline V gene are LGHNT and FRNRAP. The trim removed 6 bases at V and 3 bases at J, leaving 9 bases unmatched. This CDR3 comprises 15 residues.